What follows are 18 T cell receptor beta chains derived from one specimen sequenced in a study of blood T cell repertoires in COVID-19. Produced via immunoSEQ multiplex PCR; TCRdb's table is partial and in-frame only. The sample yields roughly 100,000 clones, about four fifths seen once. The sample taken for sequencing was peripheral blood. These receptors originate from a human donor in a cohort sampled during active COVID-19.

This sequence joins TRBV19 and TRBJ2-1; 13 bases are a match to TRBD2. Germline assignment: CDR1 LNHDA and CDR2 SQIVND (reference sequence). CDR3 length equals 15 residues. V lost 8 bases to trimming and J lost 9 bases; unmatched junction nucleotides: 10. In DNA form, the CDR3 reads TGTGCCAGTCAGACTAGCGGGGGGAACTACGGTGAGCAGTTCTTC. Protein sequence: CASQTSGGNYGEQFF.

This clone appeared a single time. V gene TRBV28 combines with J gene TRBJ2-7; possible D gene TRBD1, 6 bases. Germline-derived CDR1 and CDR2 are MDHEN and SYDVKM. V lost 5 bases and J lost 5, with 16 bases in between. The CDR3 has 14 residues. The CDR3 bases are TGTGCCAGCAGTGAGGGACCCGGGGACAACGAGCAGTACTTC. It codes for CASSEGPGDNEQYF.

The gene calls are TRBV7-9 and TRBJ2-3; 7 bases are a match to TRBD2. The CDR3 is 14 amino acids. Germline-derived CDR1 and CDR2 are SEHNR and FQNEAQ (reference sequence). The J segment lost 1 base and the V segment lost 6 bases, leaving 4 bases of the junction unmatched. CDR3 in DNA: TGTGCCAGCAGTAGCGGGCAGGGCACAGATACGCAGTATTTT. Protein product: CASSSGQGTDTQYF. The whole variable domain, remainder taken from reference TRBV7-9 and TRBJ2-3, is DTGVSQNPRHKITKRGQNVTFRCDPISEHNRLYWYRQTLGQGPEFLTYFQNEAQLEKSRLLSDRFSAERPKGSFSTLEIQRTEQGDSAMYLCASSSGQGTDTQYFGPGTRLTVL.

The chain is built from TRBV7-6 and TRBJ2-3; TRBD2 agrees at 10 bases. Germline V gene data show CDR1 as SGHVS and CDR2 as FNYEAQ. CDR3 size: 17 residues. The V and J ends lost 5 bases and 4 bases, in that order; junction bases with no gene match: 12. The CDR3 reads CASSRTIAGGSADTQYF. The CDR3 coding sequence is TGTGCCAGCAGCCGAACCATAGCGGGGGGCTCGGCAGATACGCAGTATTTT.

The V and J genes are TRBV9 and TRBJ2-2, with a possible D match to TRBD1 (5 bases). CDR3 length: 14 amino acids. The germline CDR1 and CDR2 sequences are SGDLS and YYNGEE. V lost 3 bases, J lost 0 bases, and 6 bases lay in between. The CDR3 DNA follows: TGTGCCAGCAGCGAGACAGCGAACACCGGGGAGCTGTTTTTT. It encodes CASSETANTGELFF.

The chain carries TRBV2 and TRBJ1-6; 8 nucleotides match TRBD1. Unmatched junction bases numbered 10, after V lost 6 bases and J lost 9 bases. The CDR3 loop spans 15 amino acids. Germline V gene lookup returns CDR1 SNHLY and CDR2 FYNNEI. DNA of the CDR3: TGTGCCAGCAGCGAGGACAGGGCCTTGGGTTCACCCCTCCACTTT. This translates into CASSEDRALGSPLHF.

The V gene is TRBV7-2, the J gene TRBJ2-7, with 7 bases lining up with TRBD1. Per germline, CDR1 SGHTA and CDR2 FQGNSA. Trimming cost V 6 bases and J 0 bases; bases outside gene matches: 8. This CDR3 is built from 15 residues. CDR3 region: CASSYQGVGSYEQYF. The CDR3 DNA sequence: TGTGCCAGCAGTTATCAGGGGGTGGGCTCCTACGAGCAGTACTTC.

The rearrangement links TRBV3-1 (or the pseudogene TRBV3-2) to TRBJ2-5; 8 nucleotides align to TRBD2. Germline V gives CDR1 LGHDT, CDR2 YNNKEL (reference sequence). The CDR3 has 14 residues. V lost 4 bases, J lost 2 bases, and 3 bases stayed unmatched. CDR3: CASSPSGRQETQYF. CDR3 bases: TGTGCCAGCAGCCCTAGCGGGCGGCAAGAGACCCAGTACTTC.

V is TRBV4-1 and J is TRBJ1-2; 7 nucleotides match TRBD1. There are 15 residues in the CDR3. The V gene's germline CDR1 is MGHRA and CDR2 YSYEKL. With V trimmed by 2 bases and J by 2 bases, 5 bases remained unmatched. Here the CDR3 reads CASSQRTGQNYGYTF. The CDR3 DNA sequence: TGCGCCAGCAGCCAAAGAACGGGACAGAACTATGGCTACACCTTC.

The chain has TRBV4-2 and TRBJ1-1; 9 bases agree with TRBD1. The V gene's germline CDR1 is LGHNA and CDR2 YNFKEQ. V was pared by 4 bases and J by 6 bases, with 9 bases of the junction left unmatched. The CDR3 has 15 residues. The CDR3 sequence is CASSPDGTGLAEAFF. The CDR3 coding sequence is TGTGCCAGCAGCCCGGACGGGACAGGGCTCGCTGAAGCTTTCTTT.

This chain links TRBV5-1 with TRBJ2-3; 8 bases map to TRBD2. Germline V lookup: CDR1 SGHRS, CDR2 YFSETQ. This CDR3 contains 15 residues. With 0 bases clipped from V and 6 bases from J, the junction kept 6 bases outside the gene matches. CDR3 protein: CASSLVVAGSDTQYF. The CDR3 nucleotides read TGCGCCAGCAGCTTGGTGGTAGCGGGGAGTGATACGCAGTATTTT. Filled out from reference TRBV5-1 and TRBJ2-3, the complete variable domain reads KAGVTQTPRYLIKTRGQQVTLSCSPISGHRSVSWYQQTPGQGLQFLFEYFSETQRNKGNFPGRFSGRQFSNSRSEMNVSTLELGDSALYLCASSLVVAGSDTQYFGPGTRLTVL.

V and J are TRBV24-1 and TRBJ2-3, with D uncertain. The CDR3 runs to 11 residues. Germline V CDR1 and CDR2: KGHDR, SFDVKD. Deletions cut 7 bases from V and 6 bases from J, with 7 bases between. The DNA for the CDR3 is TGTGCCACCAGGGCCGGGGATACGCAGTATTTT. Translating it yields CATRAGDTQYF.

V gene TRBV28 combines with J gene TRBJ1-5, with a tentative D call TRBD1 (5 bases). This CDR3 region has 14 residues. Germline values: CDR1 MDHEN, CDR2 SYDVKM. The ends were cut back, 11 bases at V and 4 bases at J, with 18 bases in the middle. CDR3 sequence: CASRGGGTNQPQHF. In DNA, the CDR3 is TGTGCCTCCCGGGGGGGTGGAACAAATCAGCCCCAGCATTTT.

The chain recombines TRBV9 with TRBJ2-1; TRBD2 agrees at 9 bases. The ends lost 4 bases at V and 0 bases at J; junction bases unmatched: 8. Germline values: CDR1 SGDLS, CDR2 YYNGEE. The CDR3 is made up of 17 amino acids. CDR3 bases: TGTGCCAGCAGCCCGGCGGGCGGGGGGGGCTCCTACAATGAGCAGTTCTTC. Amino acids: CASSPAGGGGSYNEQFF.

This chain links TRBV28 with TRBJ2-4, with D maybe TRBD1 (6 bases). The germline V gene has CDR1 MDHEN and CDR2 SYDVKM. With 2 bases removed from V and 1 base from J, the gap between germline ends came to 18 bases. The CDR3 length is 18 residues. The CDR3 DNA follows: TGTGCCAGCAGTTTAGGGGGCGCGGTCGGACTCGCCAAAAACATTCAGTACTTC. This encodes CASSLGGAVGLAKNIQYF.

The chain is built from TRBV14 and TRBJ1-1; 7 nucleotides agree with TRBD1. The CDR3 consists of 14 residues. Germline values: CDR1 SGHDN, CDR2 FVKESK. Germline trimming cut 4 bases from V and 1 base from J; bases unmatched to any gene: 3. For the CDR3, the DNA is TGTGCCAGCAGCCGGAACAGGGGGAACACTGAAGCTTTCTTT. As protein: CASSRNRGNTEAFF.

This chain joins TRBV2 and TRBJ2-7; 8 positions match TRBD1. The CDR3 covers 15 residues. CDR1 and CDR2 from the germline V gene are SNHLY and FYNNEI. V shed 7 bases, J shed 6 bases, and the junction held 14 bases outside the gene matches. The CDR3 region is CASKIIGQGIGEQYF. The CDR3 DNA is TGTGCCAGCAAAATAATAGGACAGGGTATAGGCGAGCAGTACTTC.

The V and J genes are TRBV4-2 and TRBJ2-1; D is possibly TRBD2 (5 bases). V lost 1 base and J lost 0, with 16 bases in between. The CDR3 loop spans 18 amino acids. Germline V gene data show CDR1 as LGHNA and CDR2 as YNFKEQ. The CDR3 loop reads CASSQGLLHRGSYNEQFF. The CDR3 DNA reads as TGTGCCAGCAGCCAAGGGTTGTTGCACCGGGGCTCCTACAATGAGCAGTTCTTC.